The entry that follows covers one TCR beta chain sequence. Its antigen is as yet unknown. This CDR3 is built from 15 residues. In germline, CDR1 is LGHNT, CDR2 FRNRAP. V was clipped by 4 bases and J by 6 bases; unmatched bases: 9. Assay: immunoSEQ multiplex PCR; the TCRdb copy retains only in-frame clones and omits some. The sample lists around 140,000 clones, about 92% occurring once. This sample was taken from a study of T cell responses to AZD1222 COVID-19 vaccine. Study-level results: The study sampled repertoires only after the peak T cell response.

The input for sequencing was peripheral blood, taken on day 0 of AZD1222 vaccination. The sequence derives from an adult in good health. The chain recombines TRBV12-5 with TRBJ2-3; TRBD2 matches 8 bases. The CDR3 sequence: CASGYWTGGADTQYF. DNA of the CDR3: TGTGCTAGTGGTTACTGGACCGGGGGGGCGGATACGCAGTATTTT.